The rows below give T cell receptor beta chains drawn from one sample of a study of cytomegalovirus exposure and HLA in healthy donors. Sequenced by immunoSEQ multiplex PCR; TCRdb stores in-frame clones only, minus some. The table gives around 140,000 clones; the top ten clones make up roughly 1.7% of it. The source material was PBMCs. These receptor sequences come from a woman between 40 and 55 years old in good health and CMV-seropositive. Both conserved end residues are part of each CDR3. Fields, in order: D gene, V gene, CDR3 length, J gene, CDR3 DNA, CDR3 protein. The D gene is left open where the match is weak.

.	TRBV5-6	16	TRBJ1-5	TGTGCCAGCAGCTTTTACGCGGGGACGGGGAATCAGCCCCAGCATTTT	CASSFYAGTGNQPQHF
TRBD1	TRBV11-2	15	TRBJ1-1	TGTGCCAGCACCGAGACAGGGTGGTGGAACACTGAGGCTTTCTTT	CASTETGWWNTEAFF
.	TRBV5-1	13	TRBJ1-1	TGCGCCAGCAGCTCGCCCGGACAGTTTGAAGCTTTCTTT	CASSSPGQFEAFF
TRBD1	TRBV19	13	TRBJ1-4	TGTGCCAGTAGCACAGGGGTTAAAGAAAAACTGTTTTTT	CASSTGVKEKLFF
TRBD2	TRBV28	18	TRBJ2-1	TGTGCCAGCAGTACTTGGACTAGCGGGAGGGCGGGATACAATGAGCAGTTCTTC	CASSTWTSGRAGYNEQFF
.	TRBV7-2	14	TRBJ2-7	TGTGCCAGCAGCCCCAAAACAGGGCACTACGAGCAGTACTTC	CASSPKTGHYEQYF
TRBD1	TRBV19	15	TRBJ1-5	TGTGCCAGTAATGTTAACAGGGGAAGCAATCAGCCCCAGCATTTT	CASNVNRGSNQPQHF
.	TRBV18	18	TRBJ1-3	TGTGCCAGCTCACCCCTGAACCTCGACAGCCTCTCTGGAAACACCATATATTTT	CASSPLNLDSLSGNTIYF
.	TRBV20-1	11	TRBJ2-7	TGCAGTGCTATAAATAGCTACGAGCAGTACTTC	CSAINSYEQYF
TRBD1	TRBV5-1	17	TRBJ1-1	TGCGCCAGCAGCTTGGCCACGTCTCACAGGGGCGACACTGAAGCTTTCTTT	CASSLATSHRGDTEAFF
.	TRBV13	16	TRBJ2-4	TGTGCCAGCAGCTCCCGAGGGAGAGTAGCCAAAAACATTCAGTACTTC	CASSSRGRVAKNIQYF
.	TRBV27	14	TRBJ2-2	TGTGCCAGCAGTTTCCAGGGGACCACCGGGGAGCTGTTTTTT	CASSFQGTTGELFF
TRBD1	TRBV11-3	17	TRBJ1-2	TGTGCCAGCAGCTCTCCGGACAGGGGGATCTATGGGTATGGCTACACCTTC	CASSSPDRGIYGYGYTF
TRBD1	TRBV6-6	13	TRBJ1-1	TGTGCCAGCAGTCTGGGACAGAGCACTGAAGCTTTCTTT	CASSLGQSTEAFF
.	TRBV5-1	13	TRBJ2-5	TGCGCCAGCAGCTTTTCAGGGGAGGAGACCCAGTACTTC	CASSFSGEETQYF
.	TRBV11-2	14	TRBJ1-2	TGTGCCAGCAGTCCCTGGGGCAGCGACTATGGCTACACCTTC	CASSPWGSDYGYTF
TRBD2	TRBV7-2	14	TRBJ2-7	TGTGCCAGCAGCCTCGGACTAGCGCCCAACGAGCAGTACTTC	CASSLGLAPNEQYF
TRBD1	TRBV11-2	19	TRBJ2-7	TGTGCCAGCAGCTTAGATTTCCACCCTCAGGGGGCAACCTTTTACGAGCAGTACTTC	CASSLDFHPQGATFYEQYF
TRBD1	TRBV6-1	12	TRBJ1-2	TGTGCCAGCTACAGGGGGGACTATGGCTACACCTTC	CASYRGDYGYTF
TRBD1	TRBV28	15	TRBJ2-7	TGTGCCAGCAGTTTGCCGGGACAGGGTCTTGTCGAGCAGTACTTC	CASSLPGQGLVEQYF
TRBD2	TRBV10-3	17	TRBJ2-7	TGTGCCATCAGCGTTCTCTCCGGGGAGGGTCCCTCCTACGAGCAGTACTTC	CAISVLSGEGPSYEQYF
.	TRBV30	13	TRBJ2-2	TGTGCCTGGAGTTCCCTCGACACCGGGGAGCTGTTTTTT	CAWSSLDTGELFF
TRBD2	TRBV6-1	18	TRBJ2-3	TGTGCCAGCAGTGAACTCCCCCTCCTAGCGGGAGAAACAGATACGCAGTATTTT	CASSELPLLAGETDTQYF
TRBD2	TRBV18	16	TRBJ2-7	TGTACCAGCTCACTGGGGACTAGCGGGAGTTCCTACGAGCAGTACTTC	CTSSLGTSGSSYEQYF
TRBD1	TRBV9	14	TRBJ1-5	TGTGCCAGCAGCGCAGACAGGGGCTATCAGCCCCAGCATTTT	CASSADRGYQPQHF
TRBD1	TRBV6-6	16	TRBJ2-5	TGTGCCAGCAGCCATCCCGGACAGGTTGGCCAAGAGACCCAGTACTTC	CASSHPGQVGQETQYF
.	TRBV15	15	TRBJ1-5	TGTGCCACCAGCAAATACAGGGATGACAATCAGCCCCAGCATTTT	CATSKYRDDNQPQHF
.	TRBV4-3	16	TRBJ1-3	TGCGCCAGCAGCCAAGATTTTACGGTCTCTGGAAACACCATATATTTT	CASSQDFTVSGNTIYF
TRBD1	TRBV7-2	15	TRBJ2-1	TGTGCCAGCAGCTTAGTTGGGACAGGGAACAATGAGCAGTTCTTC	CASSLVGTGNNEQFF